One sample yielded the 30 T cell receptor beta chains listed below, sequenced in a study of blood T cells in healthy people across ages. With a J-beta primer mix and a sample-barcoded 5' primer, a second PCR ran about 7 to 12 cycles. TCRdb fed the 5' RACE reads into MiXCR, producing one record per CDR3 protein. The sample holds fewer than 1,000,000 distinct CDR3 sequences, about 45% seen once. Sequencing was carried out using blood. These receptor sequences come from a man of 80 years or more in good health.

The chain has TRBV6-6 and TRBJ1-2, with 8 bases aligning to TRBD1. The CDR3 has 12 amino acids. Germline loops: CDR1 MNHNY, CDR2 SVGAGI (reference sequence). With V trimmed by 10 bases and J by 6 bases, 7 bases remained unmatched. This CDR3 reads CATVGQGNGYTF. The CDR3 DNA is TGTGCCACCGTCGGACAGGGTAATGGCTACACCTTC.

V and J are TRBV20-1 and TRBJ1-4; 8 bases are shared with TRBD1. The CDR3 totals 14 residues. Germline values: CDR1 DFQATT, CDR2 SNEGSKA (reference sequence). The V and J ends lost 5 bases and 5 bases, in that order; junction bases with no gene match: 7. The DNA for the CDR3 is TGCAGTGCTCCCCAGGGGGCTTTCAATGAAAAACTGTTTTTT. It encodes CSAPQGAFNEKLFF.

The rearrangement uses TRBV29-1 and TRBJ1-3; D unresolved. The CDR3 extends over 12 amino acids. CDR1 and CDR2 from the germline V gene are SQVTM and ANQGSEA. The V gene lost 4 bases and the J gene lost 4 bases, with 8 bases spanning the gap. The CDR3 loop reads CSVGFPGNTIYF. The CDR3 coding sequence is TGCAGCGTTGGTTTTCCGGGAAACACCATATATTTT. The full variable domain, its missing parts supplied by reference TRBV29-1 and TRBJ1-3, is SAVISQKPSRDICQRGTSLTIQCQVDSQVTMMFWYRQQPGQSLTLIATANQGSEATYESGFVIDKFPISRPNLTFSTLTVSNMSPEDSSIYLCSVGFPGNTIYFGEGSWLTVV.

J is TRBJ2-2 and V is TRBV20-1; 9 bases match TRBD1. The length of the CDR3 is 17 residues. The V segment lost 6 bases and the J segment 4 bases; nucleotides outside the gene matches: 15. Germline-derived CDR1 and CDR2 are DFQATT and SNEGSKA (reference sequence). CDR3 in amino acids: CSARPGQGVSFTGELFF. In DNA form, the CDR3 reads TGCAGTGCCCGGCCGGGACAGGGCGTTTCGTTCACCGGGGAGCTGTTTTTT.

This clonotype has a handful of counts. Here the CDR3 reads CSASERGEQYF. Written as DNA, the CDR3 is TGCAGTGCTAGCGAGCGGGGAGAGCAGTACTTC. V is TRBV20-1 and J is TRBJ2-7; 7 nucleotides match TRBD2. Looked up from germline, CDR1 is DFQATT and CDR2 is SNEGSKA (reference sequence). The V segment lost 3 bases and the J segment 7 bases; nucleotides outside the gene matches: 3. The CDR3 totals 11 residues.

V and J are TRBV12-3 or TRBV12-4 and TRBJ2-1; 9 nucleotides match TRBD2. The V and J ends lost 4 bases and 4 bases, in that order; junction bases with no gene match: 8. This CDR3 spans 16 amino acids. For the CDR3, the DNA is TGTGCCAGCAGTTCCCAGACTAGCGGACCTTACAATGAGCAGTTCTTC. This codes for CASSSQTSGPYNEQFF.

V is TRBV5-5 and J is TRBJ1-5, with unresolved D. CDR3 length equals 14 residues. Trimming removed 4 bases at V and 5 bases at J, with 13 bases between. The germline CDR1 and CDR2 sequences are SGHKS and YYEKEE (reference sequence). As DNA, the CDR3 is TGTGCCAGCAGCGTGGATAGGAAGGATCAGCCCCAGCATTTT. Translation gives CASSVDRKDQPQHF.

This clonotype appeared once. This chain uses TRBV27 with TRBJ1-1; D unresolved. Germline CDR1 MNHEY, CDR2 SMNVEV (reference sequence). The CDR3 has 13 amino acids. The V end was cut by 5 bases, the J end by 0 bases, with 7 bases between. CDR3 DNA sequence: TGTGCCAGCAGTACCCGCTTGAACACTGAAGCTTTCTTT. It encodes CASSTRLNTEAFF.

This clonotype was observed a handful of times. The chain uses TRBV9 and TRBJ2-4; D is perhaps TRBD2 (6 bases). The better agreement between TRBJ2-7 and the DNA end casts doubt on the J call. Looked up from germline, CDR1 is SGDLS and CDR2 is YYNGEE. The CDR3 covers 14 residues. CDR3 sequence (DNA): TGTGCCAGCAGCCCGCAACAGGTGGGGGGCGAGCAGTACTTC. Amino acids: CASSPQQVGGEQYF.

This clonotype was counted ten times or more. The J gene is TRBJ2-1, the V gene TRBV5-5; perhaps TRBD1 as D (7 bases). The V end was cut by 2 bases, the J end by 4 bases, with 13 bases between. The CDR3 length is 15 residues. Germline values: CDR1 SGHKS, CDR2 YYEKEE (reference sequence). DNA of the CDR3: TGTGCCAGCAGCTTTGGACTACAGGGGTACAATGAGCAGTTCTTC. It specifies CASSFGLQGYNEQFF.

The V call is TRBV20-1, the J call TRBJ2-5; 9 positions match TRBD2. V was clipped by 5 bases and J by 4 bases; unmatched bases: 14. Germline CDR1 and CDR2: DFQATT and SNEGSKA (reference sequence). The CDR3 totals 16 residues. For the CDR3, the DNA is TGCAGTGCTCATGATGGGGCTAGCGGGAACAGAGAGACCCAGTACTTC. Amino acid sequence: CSAHDGASGNRETQYF.

A note on this clonotype: With a much larger clone just one base away, this may be a read error. The genes are TRBV15 and TRBJ2-5; no reliable D call. The J call could be wrong; TRBJ2-7 is a better fit for the DNA end. CDR1 and CDR2 (germline): LNHNV, YYDKDF (reference sequence). The CDR3 totals 13 residues. CDR3 in amino acids: CATSRGTYDEQYF. The CDR3 region has the DNA TGTGCCACCAGCAGAGGGACGTACGACGAGCAGTACTTC.

The DNA for the CDR3 is TGTGCCACCACAATCGGGGCAAACTATGGCTACACCTTC. It is translated as CATTIGANYGYTF. The chain combines TRBV12-3 or TRBV12-4 with TRBJ1-2; a possible D gene is TRBD1 (5 bases). This CDR3 has 13 amino acids. V was trimmed by 10 bases and J by 2 bases, leaving 14 bases between them.

A few counts support this clonotype. Germline and junction disagree at one end, which may indicate a read error. J is TRBJ1-2 and V is TRBV6-6, with a possible D match to TRBD1 (6 bases). This CDR3 has 15 residues. Germline V gene sequence: CDR1 MNHNY, CDR2 SVGAGI (reference sequence). The CDR3 DNA reads TGTGCCAGCAGTAACTCGGGGGGCCGTAACTATGGCTACACCTTC. Protein product: CASSNSGGRNYGYTF.

The rearrangement joins TRBV25-1 to TRBJ1-1, with 7 bases lining up with TRBD1. CDR1 is MGHDK and CDR2 is SYGVNS in the germline V gene. The CDR3 consists of 18 residues. V trimming: 4 bases; J trimming: 0 bases; junction bases outside the gene matches: 14. Here the CDR3 reads CASSAHTGTADMNTEAFF. DNA for the CDR3: TGTGCCAGCAGTGCCCACACCGGGACAGCGGACATGAACACTGAAGCTTTCTTT. Together with reference TRBV25-1 and TRBJ1-1, the CDR3 gives the full variable domain: EADIYQTPRYLVIGTGKKITLECSQTMGHDKMYWYQQDPGMELHLIHYSYGVNSTEKGDLSSESTVSRIRTEHFPLTLESARPSHTSQYLCASSAHTGTADMNTEAFFGQGTRLTVV.

This clonotype was seen more than once but under ten times. The V and J genes are TRBV18 and TRBJ2-5, with D hard to call. Germline lookup yields CDR1 KGHSH and CDR2 LQKENI. The CDR3 spans 13 residues. V lost 3 bases and J 5 bases, leaving 10 bases between the germline ends. The CDR3 DNA is TGTGCCAGCTCACCCACCCAAAAGGAGACCCAGTACTTC. Translating it yields CASSPTQKETQYF.

The chain has TRBV29-1 and TRBJ1-4; TRBD1 agrees at 8 bases. The J segment lost 8 bases and the V segment lost 7 bases, leaving 9 bases of the junction unmatched. The CDR3 covers 13 residues. Germline V gives CDR1 SQVTM, CDR2 ANQGSEA. DNA of the CDR3: TGCAGCGCCGACCAGGGGGCGAGGGAAAAACTGTTTTTT. Protein sequence: CSADQGAREKLFF. The full variable domain, in which reference TRBV29-1 and TRBJ1-4 provide the parts outside the CDR3, is SAVISQKPSRDICQRGTSLTIQCQVDSQVTMMFWYRQQPGQSLTLIATANQGSEATYESGFVIDKFPISRPNLTFSTLTVSNMSPEDSSIYLCSADQGAREKLFFGSGTQLSVL.

The count of this clonotype is one. The gene calls are TRBV29-1 and TRBJ2-7; 7 bases fit TRBD1. The CDR3 covers 14 residues. Trimming at V came to 7 bases and at J to 0 bases, leaving 9 bases not matched to a gene. CDR1 and CDR2 (germline): SQVTM, ANQGSEA. CDR3 DNA: TGCAGCGCGACCAGGGGGTTCCCCTCCTACGAGCAGTACTTC. Translated: CSATRGFPSYEQYF.

V gene TRBV2 combines with J gene TRBJ1-1, with D tentatively TRBD1 (5 bases). CDR1 and CDR2 from the germline V gene are SNHLY and FYNNEI. The CDR3 totals 13 residues. Trimming took off 10 bases at V and 4 bases at J, with 16 bases between the two ends. CDR3 sequence (DNA): TGTGCCACACCCCGGGCCAGGGTCACTGAAGCTTTCTTT. Amino acids: CATPRARVTEAFF.

V gene TRBV7-8 combines with J gene TRBJ2-4, with D unclear. The J call is uncertain, as TRBJ2-7 better fits the DNA end. The CDR3 length is 13 residues. The V gene's germline CDR1 is SGHVS and CDR2 FQNEAQ. The CDR3 sequence is CASTSPQLYEQYF. The CDR3 nucleotides are TGTGCCAGCACCTCCCCACAGCTTTACGAGCAGTACTTC.

J is TRBJ2-7 and V is TRBV27; 11 bases line up with TRBD2. The CDR3 is 16 residues long. Trimming removed 3 bases from V and 7 bases from J; junction bases left unmatched: 11. Germline CDR1 reads MNHEY; CDR2 reads SMNVEV (reference sequence). CDR3 amino acids: CASSFALAGGPGEQYF. The CDR3 coding sequence is TGTGCCAGCAGTTTCGCTTTAGCGGGAGGGCCGGGTGAGCAGTACTTC.

The chain links TRBV6-2 or TRBV6-3 to TRBJ2-5; TRBD2 matches at 9 bases. V shed 6 bases and J 3 bases; nucleotides not matched to a gene: 8. The CDR3 extends over 15 amino acids. Per the germline V gene, CDR1 is MNHEY and CDR2 is SVGEGT. CDR3 coding DNA: TGTGCCAGCAGCCACGTGGCTAGCGGGAAAGAGACCCAGTACTTC. Protein: CASSHVASGKETQYF.

The chain links TRBV20-1 to TRBJ2-3; D not certain. Trimming took 3 bases from V and 1 from J, leaving 14 bases between them. Germline V lookup: CDR1 DFQATT, CDR2 SNEGSKA (reference sequence). The CDR3 spans 15 residues. The CDR3 region is CSASRLGRGTDTQYF. In nucleotides, the CDR3 is TGCAGTGCTAGTAGGCTCGGAAGGGGCACAGATACGCAGTATTTT.

This clonotype has only a few counts. The chain joins TRBV20-1 to TRBJ2-5, with D perhaps matching TRBD1 (5 bases). The CDR3 consists of 14 residues. With 0 bases removed from V and 2 bases from J, the gap between germline ends came to 10 bases. Germline assignment: CDR1 DFQATT and CDR2 SNEGSKA (reference sequence). The CDR3 sequence: CSARDEGAQETQYF. The CDR3 DNA reads TGCAGTGCTAGAGATGAAGGGGCACAAGAGACCCAGTACTTC.

The J gene is TRBJ2-3, the V gene TRBV4-3; D remains unclear. The CDR3 loop spans 11 amino acids. V lost 0 bases, J lost 14 bases, and 9 bases lay in between. Germline loops: CDR1 LGHNA, CDR2 YSLEER. DNA of the CDR3: TGCGCCAGCAGCCAAGACTCATTGTGGTATTTT. Amino acid sequence: CASSQDSLWYF.

This sequence joins TRBV7-8 and TRBJ2-1; 8 bases map to TRBD2. This CDR3 comprises 15 residues. Germline lookup yields CDR1 SGHVS and CDR2 FQNEAQ. Trimming cost V 3 bases and J 8 bases; bases outside gene matches: 9. The CDR3 DNA is TGTGCCAGCAGCTTGACGGGCGGGGGGATCTATGAGCAGTTCTTC. It yields the protein CASSLTGGGIYEQFF.

This clonotype appeared many times. One base away lies a much larger clone, so this may be a sequencing read error. The rearrangement uses TRBV7-9 and TRBJ2-5; TRBD2 is a possible D gene (5 bases). The CDR3 has 13 amino acids. V lost 4 bases, J lost 11 bases, and 17 bases lay in between. Germline V gives CDR1 SEHNR, CDR2 FQNEAQ (reference sequence). CDR3 protein: CASSSTRPWEQYF. In DNA form, the CDR3 reads TGTGCCAGCAGCTCGACTCGACCGTGGGAGCAGTACTTC.

This clonotype was seen a few times. The chain couples TRBV20-1 to TRBJ2-4; D not certain. The CDR3 is 15 amino acids. V dropped 1 base and J dropped 0 bases, with 10 bases sitting between them. Germline CDR1 is DFQATT and CDR2 is SNEGSKA (reference sequence). The CDR3: CSARAPLLAKNIQYF. CDR3 nucleotides: TGCAGTGCTAGAGCTCCGCTCCTAGCCAAAAACATTCAGTACTTC.

The CDR3 here is CASRIRTSIGEQFF. CDR3 nucleotide sequence: TGTGCCAGCAGAATCCGGACTAGCATAGGTGAGCAGTTCTTC. The chain uses TRBV2 and TRBJ2-1; 8 nucleotides line up with TRBD2. CDR3 length equals 14 residues. J lost 9 bases, V lost 6 bases, and 10 bases had no gene match. Germline CDR1 is SNHLY and CDR2 is FYNNEI.

The chain employs TRBV20-1 and TRBJ1-1; D gene uncertain. V was clipped by 3 bases and J by 1 base, with 9 bases between them. The length of the CDR3 is 13 residues. Germline V CDR1 and CDR2: DFQATT, SNEGSKA (reference sequence). The CDR3 region has the DNA TGCAGTGCTAGGACGTCAGCGAACACTGAAGCTTTCTTT. Translated, it gives CSARTSANTEAFF.